The T cell receptor beta chain under discussion was sequenced for a study of shared clonotypes between healthy human individuals. The study's findings and limits: Deeper or shallower sequencing was expected to change how clonotypes are shared among donors.

The CDR3 contains 12 residues. Germline V CDR1 and CDR2: MNHEY, SVGAGI. For this clone: Its antigen is as yet unknown.

Each PCR replicate run on unsorted PBMC took in 250 to 350 ng DNA, roughly 32,000 T cell genomes. The method was immunoSEQ multiplex PCR; TCRdb's version includes in-frame clones alone and lacks a portion of them. This table has some 470,000 clones, 70% to 80% appearing once. Source material: PBMCs. This chain joins TRBV6-5 and TRBJ2-7; TRBD2 agrees at 8 bases. The source is a woman between 40 and 55 years old in good health. Some clones in this sample may be carry-over from other donors' samples. The CDR3 loop reads CTRGGRTYEQYF. The CDR3 coding sequence is TGTACAAGGGGCGGGAGGACCTACGAGCAGTACTTC.